Listed here are 27 T cell receptor beta chains from one sample, sequenced in a study of control samples from healthy donors and cancer patients. The data were produced by immunoSEQ multiplex PCR, yet TCRdb's version contains in-frame clones alone and is incomplete. The sample has 130,000 to 150,000 clones; roughly 89% are singletons. The source material was blood. The receptor source for this set is a man aged 25-45 years in good health.

The rearrangement uses TRBV7-9 and TRBJ2-1; D ambiguous. This CDR3 comprises 12 residues. V lost 8 bases to trimming and J lost 6 bases, with 11 bases between them. CDR1 SEHNR and CDR2 FQNEAQ come from the germline V gene (reference sequence). CDR3 region: CASLLGLNEQFF. The CDR3 DNA follows: TGTGCCAGCCTTCTAGGTCTCAATGAGCAGTTCTTC. Filled out from reference TRBV7-9 and TRBJ2-1, the complete variable domain reads DTGVSQNPRHKITKRGQNVTFRCDPISEHNRLYWYRQTLGQGPEFLTYFQNEAQLEKSRLLSDRFSAERPKGSFSTLEIQRTEQGDSAMYLCASLLGLNEQFFGPGTRLTVL.

The chain joins TRBV6-4 to TRBJ1-5, with D tentatively TRBD1 (5 bases). V was cut by 6 bases and J by 4 bases, with 13 bases left in between. This CDR3 contains 14 residues. Germline-derived CDR1 and CDR2 are MRHNA and SNTAGT. The CDR3 here is CASSEGPTNQPQHF. CDR3 bases: TGTGCCAGCAGCGAGGGACCGACGAATCAGCCCCAGCATTTT.

V usage is TRBV28 and J usage is TRBJ1-3, with TRBD1 as a possible D gene (5 bases). CDR1 and CDR2 (germline): MDHEN, SYDVKM. The CDR3 sequence is 16 residues long. V lost 5 bases, J lost 1 base, and 15 bases lay in between. CDR3 sequence: CASSALRDRSGNTIYF. DNA of the CDR3: TGTGCCAGCAGTGCGCTCAGGGATAGGTCTGGAAACACCATATATTTT.

J is TRBJ1-5 and V is TRBV7-2; TRBD1 might be the D (5 bases). V lost 8 bases to trimming and J lost 2 bases, with 10 bases between them. Germline assignment: CDR1 SGHTA and CDR2 FQGNSA. The CDR3 consists of 13 residues. The CDR3 region is CASGTVGNQPQHF. The CDR3 coding sequence is TGTGCCAGCGGGACGGTAGGCAATCAGCCCCAGCATTTT.

V gene TRBV2 combines with J gene TRBJ2-3; D is unresolved. Germline V gene sequence: CDR1 SNHLY, CDR2 FYNNEI. Trimming took 6 bases from V and 0 from J, leaving 13 bases between them. This CDR3 comprises 15 residues. In DNA form, the CDR3 reads TGTGCCAGCAGGGAACTGGGAATAAGCACAGATACGCAGTATTTT. It is translated as CASRELGISTDTQYF.

The chain couples TRBV27 to TRBJ2-7, with 10 bases identical to TRBD2. Germline V gene data show CDR1 as MNHEY and CDR2 as SMNVEV (reference sequence). The CDR3 is 18 residues long. The V segment lost 3 bases and the J segment 0 bases; nucleotides outside the gene matches: 11. The CDR3: CASSFLGPTSGLSYEQYF. CDR3 nucleotide sequence: TGTGCCAGCAGTTTTCTGGGTCCGACTAGCGGGCTCTCCTACGAGCAGTACTTC.

The rearrangement joins TRBV9 to TRBJ2-1; D ambiguous. With 4 bases removed from V and 5 bases from J, the gap between germline ends came to 13 bases. The length of the CDR3 is 14 residues. Germline CDR1 and CDR2: SGDLS and YYNGEE. The DNA for the CDR3 is TGTGCCAGCAGCCCGAGTTGGGTAAACAATGAGCAGTTCTTC. It encodes CASSPSWVNNEQFF.

The chain employs TRBV9 and TRBJ2-2; D unresolved. Trimming stripped 1 base from V and 8 bases from J, with 6 bases between. Germline V gene sequence: CDR1 SGDLS, CDR2 YYNGEE. This CDR3 comprises 12 residues. The CDR3 region is CASSVLPGELFF. As DNA, the CDR3 is TGTGCCAGCAGCGTACTCCCTGGGGAGCTGTTTTTT.

V and J are TRBV9 and TRBJ2-1; 7 bases line up with TRBD1. Unmatched junction bases numbered 7, after V lost 7 bases and J lost 3 bases. The germline V gene has CDR1 SGDLS and CDR2 YYNGEE. The CDR3 runs to 14 residues. CDR3 sequence: CASSRDSYYNEQFF. The CDR3, as DNA: TGTGCCAGCTCCCGGGACAGCTACTACAATGAGCAGTTCTTC.

The J gene is TRBJ2-7, the V gene TRBV11-2; the D gene is possibly TRBD2 (6 bases). The germline V gene has CDR1 SGHAT and CDR2 FQNNGV. Trimming shortened V by 5 bases and J by 5 bases, and 13 bases separated the two germline ends. The CDR3 is 13 amino acids. Here the CDR3 reads CASSTRDAHEQYF. The CDR3 DNA follows: TGTGCCAGCAGCACGCGGGACGCCCACGAGCAGTACTTC.

The J gene is TRBJ1-1, the V gene TRBV7-9; D gene ambiguous. The germline V gene has CDR1 SEHNR and CDR2 FQNEAQ (reference sequence). The CDR3 runs 14 residues. Between the trimmed V and J ends, which lost 0 bases and 4 bases, there was a span of 9 bases. The CDR3 loop reads CASSLALGFTEAFF. The CDR3 nucleotides read TGTGCCAGCAGCTTAGCGCTCGGGTTCACTGAAGCTTTCTTT.

V and J are TRBV9 and TRBJ1-1; D perhaps matches TRBD1 (6 bases). This CDR3 has 13 amino acids. V was shortened by 4 bases and J by 8 bases, with 15 bases between the two germline ends. Germline V gene data show CDR1 as SGDLS and CDR2 as YYNGEE. The CDR3 DNA follows: TGTGCCAGCAGCCCTCAGACAGGAAGGGAAGCTTTCTTT. It encodes CASSPQTGREAFF.

V usage is TRBV29-1 and J usage is TRBJ2-3; D gene unclear. V was trimmed by 8 bases and J by 0 bases, leaving 18 bases between them. This CDR3 contains 15 residues. The germline V gene encodes CDR1 SQVTM and CDR2 ANQGSEA. CDR3 sequence reads: CSLGVSDTSTDTQYF. In DNA form, the CDR3 reads TGCAGCCTAGGAGTCAGCGACACTAGCACAGATACGCAGTATTTT.

V is TRBV4-1 and J is TRBJ2-4, with 10 bases that match TRBD2. The CDR3 extends over 17 amino acids. In germline, CDR1 is MGHRA, CDR2 YSYEKL. V was clipped by 4 bases and J by 6 bases; unmatched bases: 12. CDR3 protein: CASSLTYSASGGNIQYF. The DNA of the CDR3 is TGCGCCAGCAGCCTTACCTACTCAGCTAGCGGGGGAAACATTCAGTACTTC.

V gene TRBV28 combines with J gene TRBJ1-1, with 9 nucleotides matching TRBD1. CDR3 length: 16 residues. The ends lost 8 bases at V and 3 bases at J; junction bases unmatched: 13. Germline lookup yields CDR1 MDHEN and CDR2 SYDVKM. The CDR3 sequence: CASYPTGGFLDTEAFF. CDR3 sequence (DNA): TGTGCCAGCTATCCCACAGGGGGCTTCTTGGACACTGAAGCTTTCTTT. Drawing the rest from reference TRBV28 and TRBJ1-1, the complete variable domain is DVKVTQSSRYLVKRTGEKVFLECVQDMDHENMFWYRQDPGLGLRLIYFSYDVKMKEKGDIPEGYSVSREKKERFSLILESASTNQTSMYLCASYPTGGFLDTEAFFGQGTRLTVV.

The V gene is TRBV6-5, the J gene TRBJ2-1, with TRBD2 identical over 8 bases. Germline V gene sequence: CDR1 MNHEY, CDR2 SVGAGI. Losses at the gene ends were 7 bases for V and 7 bases for J; bases not matched to a gene: 12. The CDR3 sequence is 15 residues long. CDR3 sequence (DNA): TGTGCCAGCAATGCCGCAAGCGGGAGTATGAATGAGCAGTTCTTC. Protein: CASNAASGSMNEQFF.

The chain has TRBV6-2 or TRBV6-3 and TRBJ1-2, with 9 bases aligning to TRBD1. V shed 3 bases and J 2 bases; nucleotides not matched to a gene: 13. Per germline, CDR1 MNHEY and CDR2 SVGEGT. The CDR3 has 18 residues. As DNA, the CDR3 is TGTGCCAGCAGTTATCTTCTGGGACAGGGCGTCCAGAACTATGGCTACACCTTC. Its translation is CASSYLLGQGVQNYGYTF.

The chain couples TRBV4-3 to TRBJ2-5, with TRBD2 identical over 14 bases. Germline V CDR1 and CDR2: LGHNA, YSLEER. This CDR3 region has 17 residues. V dropped 3 bases and J dropped 0; count of bases not matched to a gene: 3. In DNA, the CDR3 is TGCGCCAGCAGCCACGGACTAGCGGGAGGACACCAAGAGACCCAGTACTTC. Its protein is CASSHGLAGGHQETQYF.

The genes are TRBV7-9 and TRBJ1-6; D unresolved. Trimming pared 5 bases from V and 9 bases from J, leaving 2 bases between. CDR1 is SEHNR and CDR2 is FQNEAQ in the germline V gene (reference sequence). This CDR3 spans 10 amino acids. CDR3 sequence: CASSPSPLHF. For the CDR3, the DNA is TGTGCCAGCAGCCCTTCACCCCTCCACTTT.

Of note for this clone: One junction end does not reproduce the germline sequence, and a read error may be involved. The chain employs TRBV6-2 or TRBV6-3 and TRBJ1-6, with D perhaps TRBD1 (5 bases). The CDR3 is 17 residues long. The germline gives CDR1 MNHEY, CDR2 SVGEGT. This CDR3 is CASSTDSLSSYNSPPHF. The CDR3 DNA reads TGTGCCAGCAGTACCGACAGCTTGAGCTCCTATAATTCACCCCCCCACTTT.

The chain couples TRBV3-1 (or the pseudogene TRBV3-2) to TRBJ2-3, with 8 bases that match TRBD2. Germline CDR1 is LGHDT and CDR2 is YNNKEL (reference sequence). The junction had 1 base not matched to a gene; V was cut back by 4 bases and J by 1 base. There are 14 residues in the CDR3. CDR3 loop: CASSPLAGTDTQYF. The CDR3 bases are TGTGCCAGCAGCCCACTAGCGGGCACAGATACGCAGTATTTT.

The chain uses TRBV5-5 and TRBJ1-2, with D perhaps matching TRBD1 (6 bases). Germline V gene sequence: CDR1 SGHKS, CDR2 YYEKEE (reference sequence). The length of the CDR3 is 15 residues. Trimming removed 2 bases at V and 2 bases at J, with 13 bases between. CDR3 nucleotides: TGTGCCAGCAGCTTATCGGGGGGCCAGAACTATGGCTACACCTTC. Protein sequence: CASSLSGGQNYGYTF.

The chain links TRBV5-5 to TRBJ2-1; the match to TRBD2 covers 12 bases. With V trimmed by 4 bases and J by 14 bases, 13 bases remained unmatched. This CDR3 is built from 15 residues. The germline V gene encodes CDR1 SGHKS and CDR2 YYEKEE (reference sequence). The CDR3 spells CASSPVDRLAGEEFF. DNA for the CDR3: TGTGCCAGCAGCCCGGTCGATAGACTAGCGGGAGAGGAGTTCTTC.

V usage is TRBV27 and J usage is TRBJ1-5, with D possibly matching TRBD1 (6 bases). Deletions cut 6 bases from V and 5 bases from J, with 11 bases between. This CDR3 is built from 13 residues. CDR1 is MNHEY, CDR2 SMNVEV, per germline (reference sequence). The CDR3: CASSKNRDQPQHF. The CDR3 bases are TGTGCCAGCAGCAAGAACAGGGATCAGCCCCAGCATTTT.

V is TRBV27 and J is TRBJ2-3; D is undetermined. V lost 2 bases and J 4 bases, leaving 13 bases between the germline ends. The CDR3 is 15 residues long. From germline, CDR1 is MNHEY and CDR2 SMNVEV (reference sequence). The CDR3 is CASSLIGFEADTQYF. The CDR3 nucleotides read TGTGCCAGCAGTTTAATAGGGTTTGAGGCAGATACGCAGTATTTT.

J is TRBJ1-2 and V is TRBV2, with D possibly matching TRBD1 (5 bases). V was cut by 3 bases and J by 8 bases, with 22 bases left in between. Per germline, CDR1 SNHLY and CDR2 FYNNEI. The CDR3 has 16 residues. The CDR3 region is CASSDGQGSALPGYTF. CDR3 sequence (DNA): TGTGCCAGCAGTGATGGGCAGGGCTCAGCGCTGCCCGGCTACACCTTC.

The chain is built from TRBV2 and TRBJ2-7; 7 bases agree with TRBD1. The V gene end was trimmed by 7 bases and the J gene end by 0 bases; junction bases not matched to a gene: 6. The CDR3 totals 14 residues. Per the germline V gene, CDR1 is SNHLY and CDR2 is FYNNEI. The chain's CDR3 is CASILDRDSYEQYF. CDR3 DNA: TGTGCCAGCATCCTAGACAGGGACTCCTACGAGCAGTACTTC.